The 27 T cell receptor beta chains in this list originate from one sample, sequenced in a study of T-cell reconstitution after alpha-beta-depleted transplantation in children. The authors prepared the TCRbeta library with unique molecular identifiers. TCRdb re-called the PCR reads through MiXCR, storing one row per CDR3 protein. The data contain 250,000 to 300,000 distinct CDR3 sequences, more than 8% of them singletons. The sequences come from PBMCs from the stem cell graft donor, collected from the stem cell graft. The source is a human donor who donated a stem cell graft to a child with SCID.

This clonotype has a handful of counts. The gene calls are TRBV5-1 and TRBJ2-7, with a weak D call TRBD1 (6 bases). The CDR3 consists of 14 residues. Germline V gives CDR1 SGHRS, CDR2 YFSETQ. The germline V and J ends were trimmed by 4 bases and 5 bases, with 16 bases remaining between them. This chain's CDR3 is CASSPEDSFDEQYF. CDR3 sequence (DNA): TGCGCCAGCAGCCCCGAGGACAGTTTCGACGAGCAGTACTTC.

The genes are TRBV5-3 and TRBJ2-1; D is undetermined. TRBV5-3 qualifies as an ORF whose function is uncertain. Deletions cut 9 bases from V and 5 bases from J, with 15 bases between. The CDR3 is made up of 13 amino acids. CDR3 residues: CAMSLGPNNEQFF. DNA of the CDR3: TGTGCCATGAGCCTCGGCCCTAACAATGAGCAGTTCTTC.

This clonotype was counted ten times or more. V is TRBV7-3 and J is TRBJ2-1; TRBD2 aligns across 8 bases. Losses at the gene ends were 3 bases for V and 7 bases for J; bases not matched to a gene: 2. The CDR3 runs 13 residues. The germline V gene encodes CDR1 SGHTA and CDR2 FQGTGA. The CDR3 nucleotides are TGTGCCAGCAGCTTGGGACTAGTGAATGAGCAGTTCTTC. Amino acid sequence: CASSLGLVNEQFF.

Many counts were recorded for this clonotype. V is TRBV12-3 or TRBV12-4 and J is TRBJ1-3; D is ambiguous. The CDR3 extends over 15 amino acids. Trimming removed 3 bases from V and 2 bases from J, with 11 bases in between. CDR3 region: CASSFGVDPGNTIYF. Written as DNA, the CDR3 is TGTGCCAGCAGTTTTGGGGTAGACCCTGGAAACACCATATATTTT.

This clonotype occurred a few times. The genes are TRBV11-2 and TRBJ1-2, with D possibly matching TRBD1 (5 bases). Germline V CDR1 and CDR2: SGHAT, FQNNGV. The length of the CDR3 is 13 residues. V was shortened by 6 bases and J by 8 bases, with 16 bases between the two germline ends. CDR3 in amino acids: CASSRGLLQGYTF. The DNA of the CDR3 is TGTGCCAGCAGTAGGGGTCTCCTTCAGGGCTACACCTTC.

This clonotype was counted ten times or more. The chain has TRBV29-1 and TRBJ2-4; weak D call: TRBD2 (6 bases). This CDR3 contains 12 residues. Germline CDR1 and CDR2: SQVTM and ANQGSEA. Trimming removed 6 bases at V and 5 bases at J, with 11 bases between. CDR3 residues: CSVDPGENIQYF. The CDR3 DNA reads TGCAGCGTCGACCCGGGAGAAAACATTCAGTACTTC.

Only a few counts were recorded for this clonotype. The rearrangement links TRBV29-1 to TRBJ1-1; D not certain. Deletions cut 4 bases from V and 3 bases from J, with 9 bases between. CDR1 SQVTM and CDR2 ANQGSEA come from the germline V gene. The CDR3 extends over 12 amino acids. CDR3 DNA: TGCAGCGTTGTTCGTTTCGACACTGAAGCTTTCTTT. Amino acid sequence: CSVVRFDTEAFF. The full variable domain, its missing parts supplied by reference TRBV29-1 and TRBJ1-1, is SAVISQKPSRDICQRGTSLTIQCQVDSQVTMMFWYRQQPGQSLTLIATANQGSEATYESGFVIDKFPISRPNLTFSTLTVSNMSPEDSSIYLCSVVRFDTEAFFGQGTRLTVV.

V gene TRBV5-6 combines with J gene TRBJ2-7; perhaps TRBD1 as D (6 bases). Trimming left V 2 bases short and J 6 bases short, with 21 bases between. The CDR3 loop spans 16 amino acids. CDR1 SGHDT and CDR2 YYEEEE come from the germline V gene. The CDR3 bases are TGTGCCAGCAGCTTTAACGTGGGGGCCAGTGGGGGCGAGCAGTACTTC. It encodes CASSFNVGASGGEQYF.

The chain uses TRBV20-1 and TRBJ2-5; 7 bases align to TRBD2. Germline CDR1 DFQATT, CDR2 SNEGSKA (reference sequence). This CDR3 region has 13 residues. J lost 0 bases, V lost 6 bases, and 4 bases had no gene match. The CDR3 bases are TGCAGTGCCTGTCGGGGGGACCAAGAGACCCAGTACTTC. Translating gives CSACRGDQETQYF.

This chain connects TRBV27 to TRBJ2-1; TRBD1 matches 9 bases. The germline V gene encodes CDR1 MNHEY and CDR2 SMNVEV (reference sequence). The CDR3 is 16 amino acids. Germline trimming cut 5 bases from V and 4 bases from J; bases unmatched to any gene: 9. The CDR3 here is CASSTAGQGPYNEQFF. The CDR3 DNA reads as TGTGCCAGCAGTACCGCCGGACAGGGGCCTTACAATGAGCAGTTCTTC.

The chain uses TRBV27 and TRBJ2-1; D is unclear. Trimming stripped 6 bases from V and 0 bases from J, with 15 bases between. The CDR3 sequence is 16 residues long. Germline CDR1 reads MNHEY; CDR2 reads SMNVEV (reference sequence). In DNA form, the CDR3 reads TGTGCCAGCAGCGCCCCGGCAGCCACCTCCTACAATGAGCAGTTCTTC. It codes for CASSAPAATSYNEQFF.

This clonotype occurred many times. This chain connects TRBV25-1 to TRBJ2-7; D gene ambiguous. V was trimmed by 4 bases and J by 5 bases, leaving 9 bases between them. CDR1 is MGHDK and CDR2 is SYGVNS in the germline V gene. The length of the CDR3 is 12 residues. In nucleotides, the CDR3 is TGTGCCAGCAGTGCTATAGGCGACGAGCAGTACTTC. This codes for CASSAIGDEQYF.

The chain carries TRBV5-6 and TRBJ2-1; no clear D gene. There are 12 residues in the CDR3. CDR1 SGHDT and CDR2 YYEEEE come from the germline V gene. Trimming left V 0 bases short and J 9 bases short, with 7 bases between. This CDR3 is CASSLGLREQFF. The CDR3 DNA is TGTGCCAGCAGCTTGGGGTTGCGTGAGCAGTTCTTC.

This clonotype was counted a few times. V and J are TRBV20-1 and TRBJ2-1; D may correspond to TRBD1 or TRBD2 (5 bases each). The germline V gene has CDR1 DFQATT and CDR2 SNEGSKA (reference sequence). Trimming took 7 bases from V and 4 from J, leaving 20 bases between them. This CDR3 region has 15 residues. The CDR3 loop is CSGVGVRGVYNEQFF. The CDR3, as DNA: TGCAGTGGTGTGGGGGTAAGGGGCGTTTACAATGAGCAGTTCTTC.

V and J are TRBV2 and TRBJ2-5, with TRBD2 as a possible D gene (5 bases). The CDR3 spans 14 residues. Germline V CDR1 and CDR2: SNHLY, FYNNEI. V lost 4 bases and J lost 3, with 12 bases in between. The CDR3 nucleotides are TGTGCCAGCAGTGTGGGAGTACTTGAAGAGACCCAGTACTTC. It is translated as CASSVGVLEETQYF. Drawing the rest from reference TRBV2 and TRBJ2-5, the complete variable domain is EPEVTQTPSHQVTQMGQEVILRCVPISNHLYFYWYRQILGQKVEFLVSFYNNEISEKSEIFDDQFSVERPDGSNFTLKIRSTKLEDSAMYFCASSVGVLEETQYFGPGTRLLVL.

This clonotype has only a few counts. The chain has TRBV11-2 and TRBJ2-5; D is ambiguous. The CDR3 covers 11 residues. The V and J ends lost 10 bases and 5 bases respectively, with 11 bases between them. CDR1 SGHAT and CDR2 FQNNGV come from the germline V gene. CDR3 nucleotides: TGTGCCACCCAGGTGGGCGAGACCCAGTACTTC. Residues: CATQVGETQYF.

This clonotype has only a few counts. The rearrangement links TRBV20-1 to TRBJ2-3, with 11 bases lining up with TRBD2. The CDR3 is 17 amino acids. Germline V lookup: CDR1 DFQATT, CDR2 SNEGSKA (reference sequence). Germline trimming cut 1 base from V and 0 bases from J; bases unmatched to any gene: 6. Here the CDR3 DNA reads TGCAGTGCTAGAGTTGTTAGCGGGGGGGCTAGCACAGATACGCAGTATTTT. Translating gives CSARVVSGGASTDTQYF.

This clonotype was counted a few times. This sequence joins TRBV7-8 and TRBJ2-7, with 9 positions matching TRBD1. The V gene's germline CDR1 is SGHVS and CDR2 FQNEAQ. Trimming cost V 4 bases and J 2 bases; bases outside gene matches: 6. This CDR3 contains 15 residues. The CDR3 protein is CASSYKDRGPYEQYF. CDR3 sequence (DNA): TGTGCCAGCAGCTATAAGGACAGGGGCCCCTACGAGCAGTACTTC.

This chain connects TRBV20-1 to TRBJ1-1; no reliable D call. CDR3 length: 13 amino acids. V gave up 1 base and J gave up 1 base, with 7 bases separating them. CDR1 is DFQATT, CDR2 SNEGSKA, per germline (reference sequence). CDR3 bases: TGCAGTGCTAGAGGACATCGGAACACTGAAGCTTTCTTT. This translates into CSARGHRNTEAFF.

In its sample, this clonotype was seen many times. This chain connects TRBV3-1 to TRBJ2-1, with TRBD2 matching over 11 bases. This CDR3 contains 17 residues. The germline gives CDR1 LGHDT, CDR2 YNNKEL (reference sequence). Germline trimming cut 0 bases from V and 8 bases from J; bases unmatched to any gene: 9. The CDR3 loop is CASSQDGSGGAPHEQFF. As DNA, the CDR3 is TGTGCCAGCAGCCAAGACGGTAGCGGGGGGGCCCCCCATGAGCAGTTCTTC.

The CDR3 coding sequence is TGCGCCAGCAGCCAAGATCGGCAGGGGGCCCACAATGAGCAGTTCTTC. It translates to CASSQDRQGAHNEQFF. The chain has TRBV4-1 and TRBJ2-1; 8 bases fit TRBD1. The germline V gene encodes CDR1 MGHRA and CDR2 YSYEKL. The CDR3 extends over 16 amino acids. V dropped 0 bases and J dropped 5; count of bases not matched to a gene: 6.

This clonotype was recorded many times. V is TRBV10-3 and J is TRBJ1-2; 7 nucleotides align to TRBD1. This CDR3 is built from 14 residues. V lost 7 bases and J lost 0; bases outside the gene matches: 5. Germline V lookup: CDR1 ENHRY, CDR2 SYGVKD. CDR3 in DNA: TGTGCCATCAATTGGGACAGTTCTAACTATGGCTACACCTTC. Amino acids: CAINWDSSNYGYTF.

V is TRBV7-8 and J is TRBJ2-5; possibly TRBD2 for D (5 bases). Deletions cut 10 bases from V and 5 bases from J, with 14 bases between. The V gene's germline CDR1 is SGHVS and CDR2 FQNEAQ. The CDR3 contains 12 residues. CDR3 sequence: CATGKQGETQYF. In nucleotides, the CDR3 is TGTGCCACCGGGAAACAAGGCGAGACCCAGTACTTC.

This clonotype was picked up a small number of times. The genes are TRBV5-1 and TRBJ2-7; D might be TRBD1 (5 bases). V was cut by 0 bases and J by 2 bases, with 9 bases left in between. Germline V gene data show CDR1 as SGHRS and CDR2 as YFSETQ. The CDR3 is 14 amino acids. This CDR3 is CASSLVQAPYEQYF. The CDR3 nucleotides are TGCGCCAGCAGCTTGGTACAGGCCCCCTACGAGCAGTACTTC.

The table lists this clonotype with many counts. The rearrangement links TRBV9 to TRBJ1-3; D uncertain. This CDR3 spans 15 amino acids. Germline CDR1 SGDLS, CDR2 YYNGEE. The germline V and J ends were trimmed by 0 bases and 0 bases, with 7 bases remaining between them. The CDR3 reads CASSVESASGNTIYF. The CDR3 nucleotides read TGTGCCAGCAGCGTAGAGTCGGCCTCTGGAAACACCATATATTTT.

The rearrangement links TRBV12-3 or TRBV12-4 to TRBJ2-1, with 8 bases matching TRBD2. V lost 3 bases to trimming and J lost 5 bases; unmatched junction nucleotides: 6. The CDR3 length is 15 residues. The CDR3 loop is CASSFLAGGDNEQFF. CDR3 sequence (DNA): TGTGCCAGCAGTTTTCTAGCGGGTGGAGACAATGAGCAGTTCTTC.

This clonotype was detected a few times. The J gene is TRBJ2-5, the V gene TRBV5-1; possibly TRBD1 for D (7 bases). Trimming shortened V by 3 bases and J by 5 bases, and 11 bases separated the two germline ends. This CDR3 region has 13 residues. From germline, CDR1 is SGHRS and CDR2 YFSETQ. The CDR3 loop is CASSSTGRETQYF. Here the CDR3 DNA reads TGCGCCAGCAGCTCGACAGGGAGGGAGACCCAGTACTTC.